The sequence of this T cell receptor (beta chain) was determined in a study of tumor and adjacent non-tumor tissue in lung cancer (dated by TCRdb to between 2018 and 2020). Concerning the study at large: By cancer type, the cohort comprised about 13 adenocarcinoma patients, a couple of squamous cell carcinoma patients and 1 small cell lung cancer patient. Among the 15 or so patients, ages ranged from roughly 30 to 85 years, some ten were men and 5 were women, and disease was TNM stage I to III. Sequencing produced approximately 130 million productive TCRbeta reads in total, an average of approximately 4.5 million reads per sample. Using bulk TCRbeta repertoires from over twelve lung cancer patients, the study set lung tumor tissue side by side with matched distant non-tumor lung tissue. TCRbeta CDR3 sequencing was performed on fewer than 35 paired specimens, with one tumor sample and one normal lung sample collected per patient. Points the paper makes about the study in general: Only about 15 patients were in the cohort, and the authors stated that larger samples and more detailed clinical data are needed. In normal lung, the top 100 clones accounted for a significantly larger cumulative share of the repertoire than in tumor tissue. Younger patients had significantly higher TCR diversity, and higher tumor TCR diversity was associated with shorter overall and disease-free survival. Significantly higher TCR diversity (inverse Simpson) was observed in tumor tissue than in normal lung tissue (approximately 430 vs 150, P = 0.0075, Mann-Whitney U test). The sequencing platform is not named in the methods, and unique molecular identifiers are not mentioned. Because peripheral blood was not sequenced, blood TCRbeta repertoires in the lung cancer patients of the study were not examined.

The protocol used for the library was multiplex PCR. These reads were obtained on an Illumina HiSeq 2500. Following protocols modified from ARM-PCR, the researchers constructed TCRbeta libraries through three rounds of nested PCR with primers (Table S4). PCR products of 200-500 bp were gel-excised and purified with the QIAquick gel extraction kit before sequencing. The study's own analysis went as follows. Trimmomatic was used to clean the reads, FLASH was used to merge the reads into complete CDR3 sequences, and MiTCR was used to assign the reads to V(D)J germline segments. Clonal diversity was calculated as the inverse Simpson's index using VDJtools. In-frame sequences without a premature stop codon were defined as productive reads. TCRdb's own reprocessing of the public reads used fastp at Q25 and MiXCR and kept productive beta chains. Rows with one shared CDR3 protein collapse into an entry with the most common genes and DNA. These V and J calls are TCRdb output, not the study's own analysis. For this sample there are about 200,000 distinct CDR3 sequences; less than 80% appear just once. The ten largest clones add up to about 25% of the sample.

As to this clonotype: Its binding antigen is unknown. One junction end does not reproduce the germline sequence, and a read error may be involved.

The CDR3 spans 17 residues, from the cysteine through the phenylalanine. CDR3 DNA only is kept here, 51 bases in frame from base 1. As encoded in the germline V gene, CDR1 is MNHNS while CDR2 is SASEGT. RNA was extracted from bulk unsorted tissue and checked for quality with a NanoDrop ND-1000 and an Agilent 2100. Donors were newly diagnosed lung cancer patients admitted for thoracic surgery in China between August and November 2014, without prior chemotherapy. Patients with previous radiotherapy or chemotherapy, or with another concurrent cancer, were excluded from the study. Surgical tissue pieces of 1-2 cm3 were preserved in RNAlater solution and stored at -80 °C until use.

The specimen sequenced was lung tumor tissue. The sequence derives from a man in his 60s with non-small cell lung cancer. The chain links TRBV6-1 with TRBJ2-4; TRBD1 matches 9 bases in the middle. The DNA sequence reads TGTACCAGCAGTGAGGGACAGGGTGTCCTAGCCAAAAGCATTCAGTACTTC. This codes for CTSSEGQGVLAKSIQYF.